This entry concerns a single T cell receptor (beta chain). What this receptor recognizes is not known. Per-base qualities were not stored, and no clone one base away is much larger. This sample stems from a study of blood T cell repertoires in COVID-19 (dated by TCRdb to about 2020). About the full investigation: Samples covering the acute and convalescent phases of COVID-19 were provided by collaborators in the United States, Italy and Spain. The samples were drawn from two sources: the first 160 participants of the ongoing ImmuneRACE study, and 1,254 subjects contributed by 6 global collaborators. A freely available public database, intended as a resource for researchers studying the immune response to SARS-CoV-2, is where the repertoires were released. The sample metadata nearly always contained a de-identified subject ID, COVID-19 status, age in years and sex. Deeply sampled blood TCRbeta repertoires from subjects exposed to, actively infected with, or recovered from COVID-19 were included in the dataset. Where available, HLA class I and class II types were obtained from metadata supplied by the sample provider rather than from assay-based typing. The prospective study material was composed of cDNA or gDNA derived from T cells, B-cell-depleted T cells, or PBMCs. Study-wide findings and limitations: Clinical and demographic metadata were provided uncurated, with the amount varying by source and participant.

In the prospective study, participants were roughly 18 to 100 years old, resided in fewer than 25 geographic areas of the United States, and were enrolled through a virtual design. Cohort assignment in the prospective study relied on participant-reported clinical history from a screening survey and a study questionnaire. Recovered participants in ImmuneRACE Cohort 3 were defined as having two consecutive negative NP/OP PCR tests, clearance from a healthcare professional, or resolution of symptoms. Mobile phlebotomists in the prospective study collected whole blood, serum and a nasopharyngeal or oropharyngeal swab from every participant. Prospective study participants could optionally give additional blood draws and questionnaires over a 2-month period. Prospective study blood samples were shipped either frozen or at room temperature before DNA extraction. Measured from the cysteine to the phenylalanine, the CDR3 is 13 residues long. Only the CDR3 region is kept as DNA, spanning 39 bases read in frame from base 1. Relative to germline, V is missing 10 bases and J is missing 0 bases, with 4 bases of the junction outside any gene match.

TCRbeta CDR3 regions were amplified from genomic DNA by means of the immunoSEQ Assay, a bias-controlled multiplex PCR. In the paper's pipeline: The number of nucleated cells in each sample was estimated from the amplification of reference gene primers within the assay. To quantify the absolute abundance of each unique TCRbeta CDR3 rearrangement, sequence reads were collapsed and filtered. Productive Simpson clonality was computed per sample as the square root of Simpson's diversity index over productive rearrangements. The immuneACCESS repertoire file appears here via TCRdb, limited to in-frame rearrangements. These files lack a portion of the clones; in checked studies, under half of the deficit traces to unresolved V genes, and the cause of the others is not known. The V and J calls and clone size are taken from that table; D and trimming were inferred from the DNA. Across this sample there are roughly 280,000 clones, with approximately 89% seen only once. The top ten constitute 1.9% of the sample.

The V gene is TRBV12-3 or TRBV12-4 and the J gene is TRBJ2-7, and 9 junctional nucleotides match TRBD2. This sequence was found in a woman aged 55 to 70 who had recovered from COVID-19. The sequenced sample consisted of PBMCs or T cells enriched from blood (not recorded which). The DNA is TGTGCCACCGCGGGGGGGGGCTCCTACGAGCAGTACTTC. Its translation reads: CATAGGGSYEQYF.